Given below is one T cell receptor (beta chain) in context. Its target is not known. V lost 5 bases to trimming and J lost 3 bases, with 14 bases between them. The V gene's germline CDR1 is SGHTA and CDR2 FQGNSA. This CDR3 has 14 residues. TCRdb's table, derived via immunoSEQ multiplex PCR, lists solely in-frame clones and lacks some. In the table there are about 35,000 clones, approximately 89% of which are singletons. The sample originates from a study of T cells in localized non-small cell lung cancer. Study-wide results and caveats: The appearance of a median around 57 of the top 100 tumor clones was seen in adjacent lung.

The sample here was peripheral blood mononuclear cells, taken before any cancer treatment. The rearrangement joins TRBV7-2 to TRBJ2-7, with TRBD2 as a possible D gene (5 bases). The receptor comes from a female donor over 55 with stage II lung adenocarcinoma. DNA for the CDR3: TGTGCCAGCAGCCGCGCCGGCGGACTCTACGAGCAGTACTTC. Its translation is CASSRAGGLYEQYF.